This entry concerns a single T cell receptor (beta chain). The antigen remains undetermined. The entry originates in a study of cytomegalovirus exposure and HLA in healthy donors. Study information: Counted in an early data release were 75 million to 85 million unique TCRs from HLA-typed donors. Study conclusions and caveats: Most CMV-associated TCR beta chains were later found to appear HLA-restricted. In vitro assays verified that a few CMV-associated chains recognized CMV antigens specifically.

This CDR3 contains 14 residues. Trimming removed 7 bases from V and 0 bases from J, with 10 bases in between. CDR1 and CDR2 (germline): SNHLY, FYNNEI. Vbeta (60) and Jbeta (13) primers were used in the PCR. In the authors' methods: Tens of millions of unique TCR beta chains, 9.5 million to 14 million shared, were counted in a later analysis. Sequencing was performed with immunoSEQ multiplex PCR; in TCRdb, only in-frame clones are kept and a portion is missing. V, J and clone size were drawn from that table, and D and trimming were deduced from the DNA. The data show 89,000 or so clones, under 85% seen once.

Sequences were obtained from PBMCs. The sequence derives from a boy aged 10-17 years in good health and CMV-seronegative. The chain recombines TRBV2 with TRBJ1-3; the D gene is possibly TRBD1 (5 bases). The CDR3 loop is CASTQGISGNTIYF. CDR3 nucleotides: TGTGCCAGCACTCAGGGTATCTCTGGAAACACCATATATTTT.